A single TCR beta chain is shown here with its context. Its antigen is undetermined. This entry is derived from a study of radiation and T cells in renal cell carcinoma. This CDR3 has 10 residues. Germline CDR1 is GTSNPN and CDR2 is SVGIG (reference sequence). The V gene lost 4 bases and the J gene lost 7 bases, with 8 bases spanning the gap. Described time point: blood 4 weeks post-SBRT, at nephrectomy. Treatment in this sample: 15 Gy SBRT to primary tumor, nephrectomy 4 weeks later. Nephrectomy followed 15 Gy stereotactic body radiation by 4 weeks. Blood was sampled at baseline, 2 weeks and 4 weeks after SBRT. Points from the study as a whole: Pretreatment tumor biopsies were lacking, so baseline clonotypes are unknown. In blood, top tumor clones expanded by 2 weeks, shrinking by 4.

Generated by immunoSEQ multiplex PCR, the TCRdb table keeps only in-frame clones and is missing some. The sample shows about 170,000 clones, about 88% of them seen only once. This sequence joins TRBV30 and TRBJ2-7; possible D gene TRBD2, 5 bases. This receptor was obtained from a woman between 50 and 59 years old with renal cell carcinoma. Sample: blood, taken from a patient whose treatment included radiotherapy and nephrectomy. The chain's CDR3 is CAWKREEQYF. The CDR3 coding sequence is TGTGCCTGGAAAAGGGAGGAGCAGTACTTC.